A single sample is the source of the 2 T cell receptor beta chains below, sequenced in a study of blood T cell repertoires in COVID-19. TCRdb's table, derived via immunoSEQ multiplex PCR, lists solely in-frame clones and lacks some. The sample has around 620,000 clones, about 87% seen once. Source material: peripheral blood. Receptors originate from a woman aged 18-29 years with acute or convalescent COVID-19.

The V call is TRBV6-5, the J call TRBJ2-2; D not certain. This CDR3 has 14 amino acids. From germline, CDR1 is MNHEY and CDR2 SVGAGI. V lost 7 bases, J lost 2 bases, and 11 bases lay in between. CDR3 in amino acids: CASTREPNTGELFF. The CDR3, as DNA: TGTGCCAGCACCCGTGAGCCTAACACCGGGGAGCTGTTTTTT.

This chain joins TRBV7-2 and TRBJ2-3; D is perhaps TRBD2 (5 bases). CDR3 length equals 14 residues. In germline, CDR1 is SGHTA, CDR2 FQGNSA. Trimming took 7 bases from V and 1 from J, leaving 12 bases between them. The CDR3 sequence is CASTLVGGTDTQYF. The DNA for the CDR3 is TGTGCCAGCACCCTCGTCGGGGGCACAGATACGCAGTATTTT.